The sequence of this T cell receptor (beta chain) was determined in a study of blood T cell repertoires in COVID-19. This CDR3 contains 18 residues. V trimming: 3 bases; J trimming: 2 bases; junction bases outside the gene matches: 11. From germline, CDR1 is SGDLS and CDR2 YYNGEE. Original processing notes: Using reference gene primer amplification, nucleated cell counts were estimated. Measured with immunoSEQ multiplex PCR; TCRdb has only the in-frame clones, and not every one. The V and J calls and clone size come from that table; D and trimming were worked out from the DNA. The sample records tens of thousands of clones, less than 85% being singletons.

The sequence was obtained from a man aged 65 to 79 with COVID-19, enrolled during active disease. The sample comprised peripheral blood. The genes are TRBV9 and TRBJ2-2, with 9 bases that match TRBD2. In DNA, the CDR3 is TGTGCCAGCAGCGCTCGGACCGGGACTAGCACCAACACCGGGGAGCTGTTTTTT. It yields the protein CASSARTGTSTNTGELFF.